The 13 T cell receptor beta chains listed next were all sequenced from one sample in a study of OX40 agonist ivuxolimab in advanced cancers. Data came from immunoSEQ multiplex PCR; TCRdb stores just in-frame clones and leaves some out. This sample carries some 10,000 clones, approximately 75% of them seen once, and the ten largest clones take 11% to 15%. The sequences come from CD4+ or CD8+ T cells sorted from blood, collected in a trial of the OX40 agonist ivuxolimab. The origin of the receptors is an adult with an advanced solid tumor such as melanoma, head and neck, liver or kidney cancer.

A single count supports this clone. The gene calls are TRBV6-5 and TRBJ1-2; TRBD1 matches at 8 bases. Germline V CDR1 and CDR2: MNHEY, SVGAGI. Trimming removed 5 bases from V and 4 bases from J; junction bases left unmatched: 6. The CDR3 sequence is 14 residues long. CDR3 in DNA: TGTGCCAGCAGTCGGACAGGGAGAAGCTATGGCTACACCTTC. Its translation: CASSRTGRSYGYTF.

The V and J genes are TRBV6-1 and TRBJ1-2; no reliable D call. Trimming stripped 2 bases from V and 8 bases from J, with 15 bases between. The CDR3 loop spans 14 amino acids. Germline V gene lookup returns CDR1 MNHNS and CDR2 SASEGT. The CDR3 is CASSENGETSGYTF. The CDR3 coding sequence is TGTGCCAGCAGTGAAAATGGGGAAACGAGCGGCTACACCTTC.

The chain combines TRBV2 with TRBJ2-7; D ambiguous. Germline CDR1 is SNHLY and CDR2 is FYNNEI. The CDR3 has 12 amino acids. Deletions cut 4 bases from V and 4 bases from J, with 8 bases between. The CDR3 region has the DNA TGTGCCAGCAGTGGTGAGGAATACGAGCAGTACTTC. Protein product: CASSGEEYEQYF.

The DNA for the CDR3 is TGTGCCAGCAGCTCTGGGGCCAACGTCCTGACTTTC. Protein product: CASSSGANVLTF. The chain carries TRBV7-9 and TRBJ2-6; no clear D. V was shortened by 4 bases and J by 2 bases, with 0 bases between the two germline ends. In germline, CDR1 is SEHNR, CDR2 FQNEAQ (reference sequence). This CDR3 is built from 12 residues.

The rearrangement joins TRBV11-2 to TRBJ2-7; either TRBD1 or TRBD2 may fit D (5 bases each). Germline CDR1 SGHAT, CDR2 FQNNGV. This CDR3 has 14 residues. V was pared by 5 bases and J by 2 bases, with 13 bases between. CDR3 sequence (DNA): TGTGCCAGCAGCCCCGGGACCCTAACCTACGAGCAGTACTTC. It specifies CASSPGTLTYEQYF.

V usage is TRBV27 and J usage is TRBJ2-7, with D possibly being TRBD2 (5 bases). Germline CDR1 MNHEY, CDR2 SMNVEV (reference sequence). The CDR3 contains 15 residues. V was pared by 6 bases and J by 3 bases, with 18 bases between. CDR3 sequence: CASSPVTGSIYEQYF. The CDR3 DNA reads TGTGCCAGCAGCCCAGTGACGGGGTCTATCTACGAGCAGTACTTC.

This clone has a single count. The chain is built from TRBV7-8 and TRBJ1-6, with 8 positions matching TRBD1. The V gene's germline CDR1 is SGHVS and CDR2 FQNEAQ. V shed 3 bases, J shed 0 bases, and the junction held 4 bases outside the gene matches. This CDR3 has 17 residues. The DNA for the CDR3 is TGTGCCAGCAGCTTCACAGGGGGTAGCTCCTATAATTCACCCCTCCACTTT. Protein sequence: CASSFTGGSSYNSPLHF. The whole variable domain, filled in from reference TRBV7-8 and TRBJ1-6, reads GAGVSQSPRYKVAKRGQDVALRCDPISGHVSLFWYQQALGQGPEFLTYFQNEAQLDKSGLPSDRFFAERPEGSVSTLKIQRTQQEDSAVYLCASSFTGGSSYNSPLHFGNGTRLTVT.

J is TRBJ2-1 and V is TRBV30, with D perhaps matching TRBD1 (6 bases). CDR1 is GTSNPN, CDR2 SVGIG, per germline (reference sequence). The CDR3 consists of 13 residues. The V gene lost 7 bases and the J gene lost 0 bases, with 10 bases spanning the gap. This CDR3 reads CALDSSSYNEQFF. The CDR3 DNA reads TGTGCCTTGGACAGCAGCTCCTACAATGAGCAGTTCTTC.

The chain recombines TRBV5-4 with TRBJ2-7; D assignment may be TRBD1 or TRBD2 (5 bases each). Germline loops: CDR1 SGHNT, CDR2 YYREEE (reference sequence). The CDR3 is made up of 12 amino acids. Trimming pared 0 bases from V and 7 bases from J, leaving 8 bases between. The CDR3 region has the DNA TGTGCCAGCAGCTTGGGGGGCGGGGAGCAGTACTTC. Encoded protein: CASSLGGGEQYF.

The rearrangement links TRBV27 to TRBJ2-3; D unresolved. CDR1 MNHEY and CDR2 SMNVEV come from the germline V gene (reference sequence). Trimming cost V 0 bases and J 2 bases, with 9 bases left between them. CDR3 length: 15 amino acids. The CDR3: CASSLSSANTDTQYF. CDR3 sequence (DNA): TGTGCCAGCAGTTTATCGAGTGCAAACACAGATACGCAGTATTTT.

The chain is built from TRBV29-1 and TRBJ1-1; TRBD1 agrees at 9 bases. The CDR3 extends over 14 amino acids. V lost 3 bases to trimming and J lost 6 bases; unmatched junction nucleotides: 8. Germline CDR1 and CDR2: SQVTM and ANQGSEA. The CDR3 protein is CSVEAGQGLPEAFF. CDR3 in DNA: TGCAGCGTTGAGGCCGGACAGGGGCTCCCTGAAGCTTTCTTT.

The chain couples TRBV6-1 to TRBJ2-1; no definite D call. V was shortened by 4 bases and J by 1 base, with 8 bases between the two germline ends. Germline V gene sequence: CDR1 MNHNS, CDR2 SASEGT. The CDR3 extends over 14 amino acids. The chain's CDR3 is CASSGKRSYNEQFF. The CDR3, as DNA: TGTGCCAGCAGTGGAAAGAGATCCTACAATGAGCAGTTCTTC.

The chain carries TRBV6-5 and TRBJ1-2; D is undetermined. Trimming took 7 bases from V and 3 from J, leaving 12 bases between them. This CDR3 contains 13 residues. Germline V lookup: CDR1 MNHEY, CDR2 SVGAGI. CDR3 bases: TGTGCCAGCATCACGGGCGGGGACTATGGCTACACCTTC. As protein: CASITGGDYGYTF.